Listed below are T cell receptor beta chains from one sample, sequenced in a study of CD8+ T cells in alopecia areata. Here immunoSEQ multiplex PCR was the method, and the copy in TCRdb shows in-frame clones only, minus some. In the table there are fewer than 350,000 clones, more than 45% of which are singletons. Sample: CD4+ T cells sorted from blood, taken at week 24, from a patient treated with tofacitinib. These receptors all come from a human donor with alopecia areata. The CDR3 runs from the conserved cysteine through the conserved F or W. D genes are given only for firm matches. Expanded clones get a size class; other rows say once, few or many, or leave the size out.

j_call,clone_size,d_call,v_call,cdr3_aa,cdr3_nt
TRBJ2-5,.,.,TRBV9,CASSGQGTEETQYF,TGTGCCAGCAGCGGTCAGGGGACCGAAGAGACCCAGTACTTC
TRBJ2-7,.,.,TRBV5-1,CASSLVASDVPPYEQYF,TGCGCCAGCAGCTTGGTGGCTAGTGATGTTCCCCCCTACGAGCAGTACTTC
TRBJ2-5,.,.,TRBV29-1,CSVEISLTGTQYF,TGCAGCGTTGAAATTTCTTTGACGGGGACCCAGTACTTC
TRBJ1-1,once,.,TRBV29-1,CSVGGRANTEAFF,TGCAGCGTTGGGGGCAGGGCCAACACTGAAGCTTTCTTT
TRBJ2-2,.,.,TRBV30,CAWSEGRYTGELFF,TGTGCCTGGAGTGAGGGGAGGTACACCGGGGAGCTGTTTTTT
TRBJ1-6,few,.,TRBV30,CAWSASVFSPLHF,TGTGCCTGGAGTGCCTCTGTCTTTTCACCCCTCCACTTT
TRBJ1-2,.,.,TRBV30,CAWLYNRVNGYTF,TGTGCCTGGTTATACAACAGGGTTAATGGCTACACCTTC
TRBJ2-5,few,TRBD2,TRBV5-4,CASSPDPAGGETQYF,TGTGCCAGCAGCCCAGACCCCGCGGGGGGGGAGACCCAGTACTTC
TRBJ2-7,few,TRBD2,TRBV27,CASSSLAGGPAGAYEQYF,TGTGCCAGCAGTTCACTAGCGGGGGGACCTGCCGGGGCCTACGAGCAGTACTTC
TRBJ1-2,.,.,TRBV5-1,CASSLGYYGYTF,TGCGCCAGCAGCTTAGGATACTATGGCTACACCTTC